The sequence of this TCR beta chain was determined in a study of T-cell memory formation after mild COVID-19 (dated by TCRdb to the early 2020s). Regarding the complete study: TCR sequence clusters from the two donors were largely donor specific. In two donors, T-cell clones that expanded and contracted after mild COVID-19 were followed by sequencing TCRalpha and TCRbeta repertoires longitudinally. Two young, previously healthy adult volunteers, one female and one male, were included in the cohort.

For sequencing, an Illumina NovaSeq 6000 was employed. TCRalpha and TCRbeta cDNA libraries were built by 5'RACE with constant-segment primers, adding sample barcodes and unique molecular identifiers. Trizol reagent was used to extract RNA from every sample. The libraries were amplified in two PCR steps, and the second step added a second sample barcode and Illumina TruSeq adapters. The libraries were sequenced on an Illumina NovaSeq using 2 x 150 bp paired-end reads. Under the source paper's analysis protocol: With migec v1.2.7, reads were demultiplexed and then collapsed into UMI-guided consensus sequences. Using mixcr v2.1.11, UMI consensuses were aligned to TRA and TRB V and J templates and then assembled into clonotypes. A clonotype was counted as expanded or contracted only if both edgeR and NoisET called the change significant, with noise models trained on biological replicates. For edgeR calls, the thresholds were a false discovery rate-adjusted p below 0.01 and a log2 fold-change of 1. PCA with hierarchical clustering of max-normalized trajectories of the 1000 most abundant clonotypes was used as exploratory dynamics analysis. The CD4 or CD8 phenotype of responding clones was assigned using the separately sequenced CD4+ and CD8+ repertoires. The public sequencing data were trimmed at Q25 with fastp and processed into clonotypes with MiXCR by TCRdb, which kept only in-frame beta chains. Each CDR3 protein gets just one entry, which takes the most common genes and DNA from the rows behind it. These V and J calls are TCRdb output, not the study's own analysis. A total of around 200,000 distinct CDR3 sequences appear in this sample, roughly 23% of them only once. Roughly 23% of the sample rests with the top ten.

Including the terminal cysteine and phenylalanine, the CDR3 comprises 15 residues. Here the CDR3 DNA is all that survives: 45 bases in frame from base 1. Reading the germline V gene gives CDR1 SGHTA and CDR2 FQGNSA. The trim is 5 bases for V and 4 bases for J, with a gap of 18 bases between the germline ends. General findings and caveats noted by the study authors: Only two mild cases were covered in the study, and larger cohorts including severe cases with pre-infection samples were considered necessary. Contracting CD4+ clones were located mainly in the CM and EM memory subsets, whereas CD8+ clones were found to be enriched in EMRA. From day 15 to 85, contracting clones showed balanced CD4/CD8 phenotypes, whereas a second wave of clones that expanded from day 15 to 37 leaned towards CD4+. SARS-CoV-2 specificity of the second-wave clones peaking on day 37 was not confirmed. Some responding clones were detected in pre-infection memory, suggesting pre-existing cross-reactive memory T cells joined the SARS-CoV-2 response.

Points on this clonotype: The specificity of this receptor is unknown. One base away there is no much larger clone; base qualities are not given.

PBMCs were isolated by Ficoll-Paque density gradient centrifugation. What was sequenced was PBMCs or a T cell subset sorted from them (not recorded which). This TCR derives from an adult woman who had mild COVID-19 (a few samples of this study predate the infection). The sample titles of this study are shuffled in the database, so cell type and time point are left out; the donor was told from shared clones. Rearrangement joined TRBV7-2 to TRBJ2-7; TRBD2 is perhaps the D gene, given 6 matching bases. CDR3 loop: CASSGWTTMGYEQYF. DNA sequence: TGTGCCAGCAGCGGTTGGACTACCATGGGGTACGAGCAGTACTTC.